The rows below give T cell receptor beta chains drawn from one sample of a study of T cell repertoires in cytomegalovirus infection. Antigens of these TCRs are unknown. TCRdb re-derived calls from the reads in MiXCR, one entry per CDR3 protein. The sample yields approximately 590,000 distinct CDR3 sequences, almost 40% seen once. Sequencing used cultured PBMCs, obtained from culture after CMV antigen stimulation. The receptor source for this set is a human donor in good health (CMV status not recorded). Some clones in this sample may be carry-over from other donors' samples. The CDR3 runs from the conserved cysteine through the conserved F or W. The D gene is left open where the match is weak. Only part of the rows carry a size: once, few, many, or a class if the clone is expanded.

TRBJ1-3 | TRBV5-4 | TRBD1 | 16 | - | TGTGCCAGCAGCCCCGGGACAGGTTCTATTGGAAACACCATATATTTT | CASSPGTGSIGNTIYF
TRBJ2-3 | TRBV3-1 | - | 16 | - | TGTGCCAGCAGCCAAGACCCCCAGCGGGGCACAGATACGCAGTATTTT | CASSQDPQRGTDTQYF
TRBJ2-5 | TRBV6-2/TRBV6-3 | - | 15 | - | TGTGCCAGCAGTGAAGGTCTGCTAGCGCGGGAGACCCAGTACTTC | CASSEGLLARETQYF
TRBJ2-7 | TRBV5-1 | TRBD1 | 15 | - | TGCGCCAGCAGCCAAGGACAGGGGAGTCACTACGAGCAGTACTTC | CASSQGQGSHYEQYF
TRBJ2-3 | TRBV29-1 | - | 15 | - | TGCAGCGTTGAAGGGCAGAGAGGGGGCACAGATACGCAGTATTTT | CSVEGQRGGTDTQYF
TRBJ2-1 | TRBV2 | TRBD1 | 16 | - | TGTGCCAGCAGTGACTGGGACAGGGGTCTCAAGAATGAGCAGTTCTTC | CASSDWDRGLKNEQFF
TRBJ2-5 | TRBV7-2 | - | 14 | few | TGTGCCAGCAGCTTAGAAACAATGCGGGCGACCCAGTACTTC | CASSLETMRATQYF
TRBJ2-3 | TRBV6-1 | TRBD1 | 15 | - | TGTGCCAGCAGCCGACAGGGCGCCAGCACAGATACGCAGTATTTT | CASSRQGASTDTQYF
TRBJ2-5 | TRBV9 | - | 17 | - | TGTGCCAGCAGCGTAGGGTGGCGGGGGCCCGGACAAGAGACCCAGTACTTC | CASSVGWRGPGQETQYF
TRBJ2-1 | TRBV6-6 | TRBD1 | 16 | few | TGTGCCAGCAGTGATGGAAAAGGACAGGGGTTCAATGAGCAGTTCTTC | CASSDGKGQGFNEQFF
TRBJ1-1 | TRBV19 | TRBD1 | 16 | - | TGTGCCAGTAGTCTCCGGGACAGGGGGCTGAAAACTGAAGCTTTCTTT | CASSLRDRGLKTEAFF
TRBJ2-2 | TRBV5-6 | - | 16 | - | TGTGCCAGCAGCTTGGGTAGGCAGATGAACACCGGGGAGCTGTTTTTT | CASSLGRQMNTGELFF
TRBJ2-7 | TRBV18 | TRBD1 | 15 | many | TGTGCCAGCTCACCCCGACAGGGAATAACCTACGAGCAGTACTTC | CASSPRQGITYEQYF
TRBJ2-1 | TRBV7-2 | TRBD2 | 15 | - | TGTGCCAGCAAATCCGGACTAGCGGCCTACAATGAGCAGTTCTTC | CASKSGLAAYNEQFF
TRBJ2-6 | TRBV7-2 | TRBD1 | 16 | - | TGTGCCAGCAGCTTAGTGGGACAGACTTGGGCCAACGTCCTGACTTTC | CASSLVGQTWANVLTF
TRBJ2-7 | TRBV4-1 | TRBD1 | 15 | - | TGCGCCAGCAGCCAAGATCGAAACAGGGGGCTCGAGCAGTACTTC | CASSQDRNRGLEQYF
TRBJ2-1 | TRBV12-3/TRBV12-4 | - | 15 | - | TGTGCCAGCAGTCCAGGCCGAGGGGGATACAATGAGCAGTTCTTC | CASSPGRGGYNEQFF
TRBJ2-5 | TRBV28 | TRBD2 | 19 | few | TGTGCCAGCAGTTCGATCTGGGGACTAGCGGGAAGGGCCCCAGAGACCCAGTACTTC | CASSSIWGLAGRAPETQYF
TRBJ2-1 | TRBV7-2 | - | 14 | few | TGTGCCAGCAGCTTACAGGGGGGGTATGATGAGCAGTTCTTC | CASSLQGGYDEQFF
TRBJ2-5 | TRBV15 | TRBD1 | 15 | - | TGTGCCACCAGCCGCCGGCCGGGACAGCAAGAGACCCAGTACTTC | CATSRRPGQQETQYF
TRBJ1-1 | TRBV12-3/TRBV12-4 | - | 14 | few | TGTGCCAGCAGACCCGGGGGCTCAAACACTGAAGCTTTCTTT | CASRPGGSNTEAFF
TRBJ2-3 | TRBV6-2/TRBV6-3 | TRBD2 | 15 | - | TGTGCCAGCAGGCTAGCGGGAGGGCCCCTGGATACGCAGTATTTT | CASRLAGGPLDTQYF
TRBJ2-4 | TRBV7-2 | - | 16 | few | TGTGCCAGCAGCTTAGGGGGCCGTATTGCCAAAAACATTCAGTACTTC | CASSLGGRIAKNIQYF
TRBJ1-3 | TRBV7-9 | TRBD1 | 16 | few | TGTGCCAACCACCCGACAGGGAAGTACGAAGGAAACACCATATATTTT | CANHPTGKYEGNTIYF
TRBJ2-4 | TRBV2 | - | 12 | - | TGTGCCAGCAGGGGTAGACAGCTTATTCAGTACTTC | CASRGRQLIQYF
TRBJ1-5 | TRBV6-6 | - | 13 | - | TGTGCCAGCAGCGCAACGGTTCCAGGGCCCCAGCATTTT | CASSATVPGPQHF
TRBJ2-7 | TRBV6-1 | - | 16 | many | TGTGCCAGCAGTGGGCACCCCTGGGGGACCGGACGGTGGCAGTACTTC | CASSGHPWGTGRWQYF